The 31 T cell receptor beta chains in this list originate from one sample, sequenced in a study of T cells after yellow fever vaccination. TCRdb independently ran MiXCR on the 5' RACE reads; one entry per CDR3 protein. The table shows about 29,000 distinct CDR3 sequences, with over 4.5% occurring only once. This specimen was CD8+ T cells sorted from PBMCs, taken 10 days after the yellow fever booster vaccination. These receptor sequences come from a man aged 25 to 45 who received the YFV17D yellow fever vaccine.

Many counts were recorded for this clonotype. This rearrangement joins TRBV29-1 to TRBJ2-3, with 7 bases fitting TRBD2. There are 12 residues in the CDR3. The V gene's germline CDR1 is SQVTM and CDR2 ANQGSEA. V was clipped by 4 bases and J by 4 bases; unmatched bases: 2. The CDR3: CSVGLAPDTQYF. CDR3 bases: TGCAGCGTTGGACTAGCCCCAGATACGCAGTATTTT.

This clonotype has a handful of counts. A much larger clone lies a single base off, so this may be a read error. This chain's CDR3 is CASSSLGTSSVETQYF. The CDR3 coding sequence is TGTGCCAGCAGCTCCCTGGGGACTAGCTCTGTTGAGACCCAGTACTTC. This chain links TRBV7-2 with TRBJ2-5; the match to TRBD2 covers 9 bases. CDR1 and CDR2 (germline): SGHTA, FQGNSA. There are 16 residues in the CDR3. Losses at the gene ends were 4 bases for V and 5 bases for J; bases not matched to a gene: 11.

This clonotype has at least ten counts. CDR3 amino acids: CASSGTGTGELFF. The CDR3 DNA follows: TGCGCCAGCAGTGGGACAGGGACCGGGGAGCTGTTTTTT. The chain employs TRBV10-2 and TRBJ2-2; 8 positions match TRBD1. With 4 bases clipped from V and 5 bases from J, the junction kept 0 bases outside the gene matches. In germline, CDR1 is WSHSY, CDR2 SAAADI. The length of the CDR3 is 13 residues.

This clonotype has at least ten counts. The V gene is TRBV6-5, the J gene TRBJ2-7; tentatively, D is TRBD2 (5 bases). Germline CDR1 reads MNHEY; CDR2 reads SVGAGI. CDR3 length: 14 amino acids. The V gene lost 0 bases and the J gene lost 6 bases, with 12 bases spanning the gap. The CDR3 DNA sequence: TGTGCCAGCAGTTACTCGGGATCGGGGATCGAGCAGTACTTC. It is translated as CASSYSGSGIEQYF.

This clonotype was counted at least ten times. The chain uses TRBV7-2 and TRBJ2-1, with D perhaps TRBD2 (6 bases). This CDR3 is built from 18 residues. Trimming pared 5 bases from V and 2 bases from J, leaving 22 bases between. The germline V gene encodes CDR1 SGHTA and CDR2 FQGNSA. CDR3 region: CASSPTPRGALTYNEQFF. The DNA of the CDR3 is TGTGCCAGCAGCCCAACCCCCCGCGGGGCACTGACCTACAATGAGCAGTTCTTC.

This clonotype occurred many times. The CDR3 bases are TGTGCCAGCAGTTCTATTCTCCGCCGGGGCCTTTACAATGAGCAGTTCTTC. This sequence encodes CASSSILRRGLYNEQFF. The chain couples TRBV28 to TRBJ2-1; D possibly matches TRBD1 or TRBD2 (5 bases each). The V and J ends lost 4 bases and 4 bases respectively, with 20 bases between them. Germline V gives CDR1 MDHEN, CDR2 SYDVKM. This CDR3 spans 17 amino acids.

This clonotype was detected many times. This chain joins TRBV7-2 and TRBJ2-3; D may match TRBD1 or TRBD2 (5 bases each). CDR3 length: 14 residues. V was clipped by 1 base and J by 6 bases, with 11 bases between them. The germline V gene has CDR1 SGHTA and CDR2 FQGNSA. CDR3: CASSLDGGWDTQYF. CDR3 bases: TGTGCCAGCAGCTTAGATGGGGGTTGGGATACGCAGTATTTT.

This clonotype was recorded at least ten times. The chain is built from TRBV20-1 and TRBJ2-1; 7 bases fit TRBD1. Germline lookup yields CDR1 DFQATT and CDR2 SNEGSKA (reference sequence). The CDR3 has 15 residues. After removal of 5 bases from V and 1 base from J, the junction contained 8 bases not matched to a gene. The chain's CDR3 is CSAGRQGRSYNEQFF. Here the CDR3 DNA reads TGCAGTGCTGGCCGACAGGGTAGATCCTACAATGAGCAGTTCTTC.

The table lists this clonotype with a few counts. The V and J genes are TRBV7-9 and TRBJ2-3, with 7 bases that match TRBD1. Germline CDR1 is SEHNR and CDR2 is FQNEAQ (reference sequence). CDR3 length equals 13 residues. After removal of 5 bases from V and 5 bases from J, the junction contained 4 bases not matched to a gene. CDR3 amino acids: CASSTTGIDTQYF. In DNA form, the CDR3 reads TGTGCCAGCAGCACGACAGGGATAGATACGCAGTATTTT.

This clonotype has a count of ten or more. V is TRBV7-2 and J is TRBJ2-7; D gene uncertain. The germline V gene has CDR1 SGHTA and CDR2 FQGNSA. Trimming removed 2 bases from V and 3 bases from J, with 5 bases in between. The CDR3 length is 12 residues. CDR3 sequence: CASSLNYYEQYF. In nucleotides, the CDR3 is TGTGCCAGCAGCTTAAACTACTACGAGCAGTACTTC.

Many counts were recorded for this clonotype. The chain has TRBV5-1 and TRBJ2-5; possible D gene TRBD2, 6 bases. Per germline, CDR1 SGHRS and CDR2 YFSETQ. The CDR3 is made up of 14 amino acids. V lost 4 bases and J 5 bases, leaving 15 bases between the germline ends. CDR3 region: CASSMGPEGETQYF. The CDR3 DNA is TGCGCCAGCAGCATGGGACCGGAGGGGGAGACCCAGTACTTC.

This clonotype has a count of ten or more. The V call is TRBV14, the J call TRBJ2-1; unclear D gene. The CDR3 covers 12 residues. V lost 0 bases and J 7 bases, leaving 4 bases between the germline ends. Germline V gives CDR1 SGHDN, CDR2 FVKESK. The DNA of the CDR3 is TGTGCCAGCAGCCAAGAGGGAAATGAGCAGTTCTTC. It specifies CASSQEGNEQFF.

Many counts were recorded for this clonotype. The chain employs TRBV29-1 and TRBJ1-5, with 11 bases fitting TRBD1. Trimming cost V 4 bases and J 6 bases; bases outside gene matches: 5. The germline V gene encodes CDR1 SQVTM and CDR2 ANQGSEA. The CDR3 length is 14 residues. CDR3 coding DNA: TGCAGCGTTGCTGGACAGGGGGCAGGTCAGCCCCAGCATTTT. It translates to CSVAGQGAGQPQHF.

This clonotype was counted ten times or more. The chain has TRBV4-3 and TRBJ2-1; the D gene is possibly TRBD2 (5 bases). Germline assignment: CDR1 LGHNA and CDR2 YSLEER. This CDR3 comprises 13 residues. Trimming cost V 1 base and J 9 bases, with 10 bases left between them. The CDR3 coding sequence is TGCGCCAGCAGCCAAGTGATGGCGGGTGAGCAGTTCTTC. This gives the protein CASSQVMAGEQFF.

At least ten counts were recorded for this clonotype. The chain links TRBV6-2 or TRBV6-3 to TRBJ2-3; D unresolved. In germline, CDR1 is MNHEY, CDR2 SVGEGT. This CDR3 has 16 residues. Deletions cut 7 bases from V and 2 bases from J, with 19 bases between. In nucleotides, the CDR3 is TGTGCCAGCACCTACTCGGCCGATTCCTACACAGATACGCAGTATTTT. This encodes CASTYSADSYTDTQYF.

This clonotype was observed many times. This chain uses TRBV11-2 with TRBJ2-5; D may be TRBD1 (6 bases). Trimming stripped 5 bases from V and 2 bases from J, with 12 bases between. The CDR3 covers 14 residues. In germline, CDR1 is SGHAT, CDR2 FQNNGV. The CDR3 nucleotides read TGTGCCAGCAGCCCGGGACACAGTCAAGAGACCCAGTACTTC. It translates to CASSPGHSQETQYF.

This clonotype has a count of ten or more. The chain combines TRBV29-1 with TRBJ2-3; 10 nucleotides line up with TRBD1. Losses at the gene ends were 6 bases for V and 4 bases for J; bases not matched to a gene: 7. This CDR3 comprises 14 residues. Germline CDR1 is SQVTM and CDR2 is ANQGSEA. CDR3: CSVDRGPISDTQYF. Here the CDR3 DNA reads TGCAGCGTCGACAGGGGGCCCATCTCAGATACGCAGTATTTT.

This clonotype was seen repeatedly, ten times or more. The chain has TRBV9 and TRBJ2-1; 12 bases align to TRBD2. V was pared by 4 bases and J by 3 bases, with 5 bases of the junction left unmatched. Germline loops: CDR1 SGDLS, CDR2 YYNGEE. The CDR3 totals 16 residues. The CDR3 bases are TGTGCCAGCAGCTCCCCGGGACTAGCGGGCTACAATGAGCAGTTCTTC. The encoded protein is CASSSPGLAGYNEQFF. The full variable domain, with the rest looked up from reference TRBV9 and TRBJ2-1, is DSGVTQTPKHLITATGQRVTLRCSPRSGDLSVYWYQQSLDQGLQFLIQYYNGEERAKGNILERFSAQQFPDLHSELNLSSLELGDSALYFCASSSPGLAGYNEQFFGPGTRLTVL.

This clonotype was detected many times. The chain links TRBV6-2 or TRBV6-3 to TRBJ2-3, with TRBD2 matching 10 bases. The CDR3 covers 16 residues. The V gene's germline CDR1 is MNHEY and CDR2 SVGEGT. The junction had 9 bases not matched to a gene; V was cut back by 5 bases and J by 4 bases. CDR3 sequence: CASSPLSGRASDTQYF. The CDR3, as DNA: TGTGCCAGCAGTCCCCTAAGCGGGAGGGCCTCAGATACGCAGTATTTT.

This clonotype was seen at least ten times. The chain combines TRBV7-2 with TRBJ2-5; TRBD1 or TRBD2 may be the D gene (5 bases each). This CDR3 is 11 amino acids long. V lost 3 bases and J 10 bases, leaving 9 bases between the germline ends. In germline, CDR1 is SGHTA, CDR2 FQGNSA. CDR3 sequence reads: CASSLGPDQYF. CDR3 coding DNA: TGTGCCAGCAGCTTGGGACCTGACCAGTACTTC.

This clonotype was counted at least ten times. The V call is TRBV19, the J call TRBJ2-3, with 7 bases lining up with TRBD1. The germline V gene encodes CDR1 LNHDA and CDR2 SQIVND (reference sequence). CDR3 length equals 17 residues. V gave up 0 bases and J gave up 4 bases; unmatched junction bases: 10. This CDR3 reads CASSIDLGTEQSDTQYF. The CDR3 DNA reads TGTGCCAGTAGTATAGATTTAGGGACAGAGCAATCAGATACGCAGTATTTT.

This clonotype was picked up many times. V gene TRBV20-1 combines with J gene TRBJ1-1; D might be TRBD1 (5 bases). Trimming shortened V by 0 bases and J by 7 bases, and 12 bases separated the two germline ends. Germline V gene lookup returns CDR1 DFQATT and CDR2 SNEGSKA (reference sequence). The CDR3 length is 13 residues. The CDR3 DNA follows: TGCAGTGCTAGAGATGGGGCACGGCTTGAAGCTTTCTTT. This sequence encodes CSARDGARLEAFF.

The sample holds many counts of this clonotype. In nucleotides, the CDR3 is TGTGCCAGCAGAATACAGGGAAGCTCCTACAATGAGCAGTTCTTC. It yields the protein CASRIQGSSYNEQFF. This rearrangement joins TRBV28 to TRBJ2-1; D is possibly TRBD1 (6 bases). CDR3 size: 15 residues. In germline, CDR1 is MDHEN, CDR2 SYDVKM. Trimming removed 6 bases from V and 0 bases from J, with 12 bases in between. The entire variable domain, with the rest obtained from reference TRBV28 and TRBJ2-1, is as follows: DVKVTQSSRYLVKRTGEKVFLECVQDMDHENMFWYRQDPGLGLRLIYFSYDVKMKEKGDIPEGYSVSREKKERFSLILESASTNQTSMYLCASRIQGSSYNEQFFGPGTRLTVL.

The sample holds many counts of this clonotype. The chain employs TRBV3-1 and TRBJ2-7; 7 bases are shared with TRBD2. J gave up 1 base and V 1 base, and 7 bases lay outside the gene matches. The CDR3 extends over 16 amino acids. Per the germline V gene, CDR1 is LGHDT and CDR2 is YNNKEL (reference sequence). The CDR3 loop reads CASSQGLAGLSYEQYF. CDR3 DNA: TGTGCCAGCAGCCAAGGGTTAGCGGGTCTATCCTACGAGCAGTACTTC.

This clonotype came up many times. The chain links TRBV2 to TRBJ2-1; no firm D call. Deletions cut 4 bases from V and 4 bases from J, with 14 bases between. In germline, CDR1 is SNHLY, CDR2 FYNNEI. The CDR3 is 15 amino acids. CDR3 DNA: TGTGCCAGCAGTGGGGTCCTTGGGGATTACAATGAGCAGTTCTTC. Translation gives CASSGVLGDYNEQFF.

This clonotype was observed many times. The J gene is TRBJ2-3, the V gene TRBV20-1; 7 bases map to TRBD2. CDR1 and CDR2 (germline): DFQATT, SNEGSKA (reference sequence). CDR3 length: 16 amino acids. The junction had 15 bases not matched to a gene; V was cut back by 7 bases and J by 2 bases. CDR3 nucleotide sequence: TGCAGTGTCTTAGCCGGGACTACCTACGCCACAGATACGCAGTATTTT. Residues: CSVLAGTTYATDTQYF.

This clonotype was seen at least ten times. The V call is TRBV7-9, the J call TRBJ2-2; TRBD2 matches at 10 bases. The germline V gene has CDR1 SEHNR and CDR2 FQNEAQ (reference sequence). The CDR3 covers 16 residues. Trimming took 5 bases from V and 1 from J; bases not matched to a gene: 4. In DNA, the CDR3 is TGTGCCAGCAGCGGACTAGCGGCGAAGAACACCGGGGAGCTGTTTTTT. Its translation is CASSGLAAKNTGELFF.

This clonotype was seen many times. The chain links TRBV4-3 to TRBJ2-5, with D perhaps TRBD2 (6 bases). Germline CDR1 reads LGHNA; CDR2 reads YSLEER. V was clipped by 0 bases and J by 4 bases, with 12 bases between them. The CDR3 covers 15 residues. This CDR3 is CASSQDTGGPETQYF. The CDR3 DNA reads TGCGCCAGCAGCCAAGATACCGGGGGACCAGAGACCCAGTACTTC.

Ten or more counts support this clonotype. The rearrangement uses TRBV6-5 and TRBJ2-1; unclear D gene. Trimming took off 0 bases at V and 6 bases at J, with 6 bases between the two ends. Germline V lookup: CDR1 MNHEY, CDR2 SVGAGI. This CDR3 has 13 amino acids. The CDR3 spells CASSYSARNEQFF. The CDR3 DNA sequence: TGTGCCAGCAGTTACTCGGCACGCAATGAGCAGTTCTTC.

This clonotype came up many times. V gene TRBV29-1 combines with J gene TRBJ1-2; D ambiguous. Germline values: CDR1 SQVTM, CDR2 ANQGSEA. V was cut by 3 bases and J by 0 bases, with 11 bases left in between. The CDR3 sequence is 14 residues long. As DNA, the CDR3 is TGCAGCGTTGATATCGCCTCCTCTAACTATGGCTACACCTTC. It encodes CSVDIASSNYGYTF. Supplemented by reference TRBV29-1 and TRBJ1-2, the full variable domain reads SAVISQKPSRDICQRGTSLTIQCQVDSQVTMMFWYRQQPGQSLTLIATANQGSEATYESGFVIDKFPISRPNLTFSTLTVSNMSPEDSSIYLCSVDIASSNYGYTFGSGTRLTVV.

This clonotype was observed many times. V is TRBV4-3 and J is TRBJ2-2; D is uncertain. The CDR3 covers 14 residues. Germline loops: CDR1 LGHNA, CDR2 YSLEER. The V gene lost 1 base and the J gene lost 2 bases, with 5 bases spanning the gap. In DNA form, the CDR3 reads TGCGCCAGCAGCCAAGTGGGCAACACCGGGGAGCTGTTTTTT. This gives the protein CASSQVGNTGELFF.